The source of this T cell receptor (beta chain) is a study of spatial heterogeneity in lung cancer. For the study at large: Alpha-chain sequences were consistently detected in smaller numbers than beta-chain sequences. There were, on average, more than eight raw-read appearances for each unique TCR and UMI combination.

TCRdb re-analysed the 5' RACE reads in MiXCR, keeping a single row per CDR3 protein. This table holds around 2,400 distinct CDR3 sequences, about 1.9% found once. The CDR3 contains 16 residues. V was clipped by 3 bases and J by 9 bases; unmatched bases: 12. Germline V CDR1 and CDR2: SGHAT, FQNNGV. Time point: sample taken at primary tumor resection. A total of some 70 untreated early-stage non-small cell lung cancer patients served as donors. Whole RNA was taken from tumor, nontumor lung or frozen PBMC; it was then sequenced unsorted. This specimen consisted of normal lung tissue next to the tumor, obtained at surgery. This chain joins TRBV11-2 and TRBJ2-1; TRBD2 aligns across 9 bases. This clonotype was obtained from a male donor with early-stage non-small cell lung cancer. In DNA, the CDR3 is TGTGCCAGCAGCTTGAGTAGCGGGGGTGCCGGGTTTGAGCAGTTCTTC. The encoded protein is CASSLSSGGAGFEQFF.